The 15 T cell receptor beta chains listed next were all sequenced from one sample in a study of blood T cells in healthy people across ages. Using a J-beta primer mix together with a sample-barcoded 5' primer, a second PCR was run for roughly 7 to 11 cycles. TCRdb re-called the 5' RACE reads with MiXCR, one entry per CDR3 protein. The data show about 730,000 distinct CDR3 sequences, about 40% seen once. The sample was blood. These receptors were taken from a woman aged 60-75 years in good health.

The CDR3 DNA follows: TGCGCCAGCAGCTTGTTACTCGCAGATACGCAGTATTTT. It encodes CASSLLLADTQYF. The chain carries TRBV5-1 and TRBJ2-3; D is uncertain. The CDR3 has 13 amino acids. CDR1 SGHRS and CDR2 YFSETQ come from the germline V gene. Trimming took off 1 base at V and 4 bases at J, with 7 bases between the two ends.

The chain recombines TRBV9 with TRBJ2-5; 10 bases match TRBD2. CDR1 SGDLS and CDR2 YYNGEE come from the germline V gene. This CDR3 contains 15 residues. V lost 4 bases, J lost 5 bases, and 8 bases stayed unmatched. The CDR3 sequence: CASSSSSGSGETQYF. The CDR3 bases are TGTGCCAGCAGCAGCTCTAGCGGGAGCGGTGAGACCCAGTACTTC.

The V gene is TRBV7-2, the J gene TRBJ2-3; D remains ambiguous. This CDR3 region has 16 residues. Trimming cost V 0 bases and J 2 bases, with 12 bases left between them. CDR1 and CDR2 (germline): SGHTA, FQGNSA. Written as DNA, the CDR3 is TGTGCCAGCAGCTTAGCGGCACATGGAGTCACAGATACGCAGTATTTT. It specifies CASSLAAHGVTDTQYF.

In its sample, this clonotype was seen many times. The V call is TRBV10-3, the J call TRBJ2-7, with a weak D call TRBD2 (5 bases). V shed 7 bases and J shed 2 bases, with 9 bases lying between them. The germline CDR1 and CDR2 sequences are ENHRY and SYGVKD. This CDR3 comprises 12 residues. CDR3 DNA sequence: TGTGCCATCACCGACTACCCCTACGAGCAGTACTTC. Its protein is CAITDYPYEQYF.

V gene TRBV6-1 combines with J gene TRBJ1-4; D is unclear. The V end lost 0 bases, the J end lost 7 bases, and 12 bases lay between the germline ends. CDR1 and CDR2 from the germline V gene are MNHNS and SASEGT. The CDR3 spans 15 residues. The CDR3 region is CASSEAGLRSEKLFF. CDR3 DNA: TGTGCCAGCAGTGAAGCGGGCCTCAGGAGTGAAAAACTGTTTTTT.

The J gene is TRBJ1-5, the V gene TRBV7-9; a possible D gene is TRBD1 (5 bases). The CDR3 totals 18 residues. The germline V gene has CDR1 SEHNR and CDR2 FQNEAQ (reference sequence). The V end was cut by 1 base, the J end by 0 bases, with 16 bases between. CDR3 region: CASSLGSGQDNSNQPQHF. The CDR3 DNA sequence: TGTGCCAGCAGCTTAGGTTCGGGGCAGGACAATAGCAATCAGCCCCAGCATTTT.

The gene calls are TRBV15 and TRBJ2-5; D is uncertain. The J call may be incorrect, as the DNA end agrees better with TRBJ2-7. The CDR3 has 12 amino acids. Germline V gives CDR1 LNHNV, CDR2 YYDKDF (reference sequence). The CDR3 region is CATSRPPYEQYF. The DNA for the CDR3 is TGTGCCACCAGCCGGCCCCCCTACGAGCAGTACTTC.

The chain couples TRBV29-1 to TRBJ2-5; D possibly uses TRBD1 or TRBD2 (6 bases each). CDR3 length: 13 amino acids. Germline CDR1 SQVTM, CDR2 ANQGSEA. The V gene lost 7 bases and the J gene lost 13 bases, with 25 bases spanning the gap. CDR3 sequence reads: CSGQVQGGGRRYF. The CDR3 coding sequence is TGCAGCGGCCAAGTCCAAGGAGGGGGTAGGCGGTACTTC.

V and J are TRBV2 and TRBJ1-5; D gene uncertain. Trimming pared 8 bases from V and 0 bases from J, leaving 8 bases between. Germline CDR1 and CDR2: SNHLY and FYNNEI. The CDR3 sequence is 13 residues long. CDR3 protein: CASQYVSNQPQHF. For the CDR3, the DNA is TGTGCCAGCCAATACGTTAGCAATCAGCCCCAGCATTTT.

V gene TRBV7-3 combines with J gene TRBJ1-5; no clear D. Trimming cost V 1 base and J 4 bases, with 11 bases left between them. CDR1 is SGHTA, CDR2 FQGTGA, per germline. This CDR3 has 15 amino acids. The CDR3: CASSLSLEVNQPQHF. The CDR3 bases are TGTGCCAGCAGCTTAAGTTTGGAAGTTAATCAGCCCCAGCATTTT.

The chain has TRBV18 and TRBJ2-5; no definite D call. Germline V gene lookup returns CDR1 KGHSH and CDR2 LQKENI. V gave up 0 bases and J gave up 1 base, with 9 bases separating them. CDR3 size: 15 residues. CDR3 protein: CASSPPTGIQETQYF. CDR3 bases: TGTGCCAGCTCACCACCGACCGGAATCCAAGAGACCCAGTACTTC. Full variable domain (missing parts from reference TRBV18 and TRBJ2-5): NAGVMQNPRHLVRRRGQEARLRCSPMKGHSHVYWYRQLPEEGLKFMVYLQKENIIDESGMPKERFSAEFPKEGPSILRIQQVVRGDSAAYFCASSPPTGIQETQYFGPGTRLLVL.

This clonotype is a singleton in its sample. A much larger clonotype is one base distant, so this may be a read error. The CDR3 reads CASSLNPGLNEQFF. In DNA, the CDR3 is TGTGCCAGCAGTTTAAATCCTGGGCTCAATGAGCAGTTCTTC. The genes are TRBV27 and TRBJ2-1, with D unclear. Germline-derived CDR1 and CDR2 are MNHEY and SMNVEV (reference sequence). V lost 2 bases, J lost 6 bases, and 11 bases lay in between. This CDR3 region has 14 residues.

This chain joins TRBV20-1 and TRBJ2-1; 8 nucleotides line up with TRBD2. CDR3 length: 14 residues. J was trimmed by 3 bases and V by 2 bases; bases with no gene match: 3. Germline assignment: CDR1 DFQATT and CDR2 SNEGSKA (reference sequence). CDR3 nucleotide sequence: TGCAGTGCTAGACCGGGACTAGACTACAATGAGCAGTTCTTC. It is translated as CSARPGLDYNEQFF.

This clonotype has just a few counts. The chain couples TRBV7-2 to TRBJ2-7; D uncertain. Trimming took 1 base from V and 4 from J, leaving 23 bases between them. CDR3 length: 18 residues. Germline V CDR1 and CDR2: SGHTA, FQGNSA. The chain's CDR3 is CASSLVPIPSQYDYEQYF. The CDR3 coding sequence is TGTGCCAGCAGCTTAGTGCCTATTCCGAGCCAGTACGATTACGAGCAGTACTTC.

As regards this clonotype: At one end the junction does not follow the germline gene, possibly because of a read error. This chain connects TRBV20-1 to TRBJ2-5; weak D call: TRBD2 (5 bases). Germline V gives CDR1 DFQATT, CDR2 SNEGSKA (reference sequence). The CDR3 runs to 14 residues. CDR3 DNA: TGCAGTACTAGAGATGCACAGATCCAAGAGACCCAGTACTTC. Residues: CSTRDAQIQETQYF.